The 26 T cell receptor beta chains listed next were all sequenced from one sample in a study of blood T cell repertoires in COVID-19. The method was immunoSEQ multiplex PCR; TCRdb's version includes in-frame clones alone and lacks a portion of them. The data show 150,000 to 180,000 clones, approximately 82% seen once. What was sequenced was peripheral blood. The receptor source for this set is a woman aged 45 to 65 with acute or convalescent COVID-19.

This clone was detected only once. This rearrangement joins TRBV2 to TRBJ1-2; possibly TRBD1 for D (6 bases). Trimming shortened V by 2 bases and J by 3 bases, and 13 bases separated the two germline ends. This CDR3 spans 15 amino acids. Looked up from germline, CDR1 is SNHLY and CDR2 is FYNNEI. DNA for the CDR3: TGTGCCAGCAGTGAAAGTTACGGGGGGCACTATGGCTACACCTTC. It encodes CASSESYGGHYGYTF.

This chain joins TRBV27 and TRBJ2-7, with D unclear. The CDR3 totals 15 residues. The ends were cut back, 2 bases at V and 2 bases at J, with 13 bases in the middle. From germline, CDR1 is MNHEY and CDR2 SMNVEV (reference sequence). The CDR3 loop reads CASSLESHGTYEQYF. CDR3 nucleotide sequence: TGTGCCAGCAGTTTAGAGAGTCACGGTACCTACGAGCAGTACTTC.

This rearrangement joins TRBV7-9 to TRBJ1-2; tentatively, D is TRBD1 (5 bases). CDR3 length equals 15 residues. Between the trimmed V and J ends, which lost 2 bases and 8 bases, there was a span of 18 bases. Germline V lookup: CDR1 SEHNR, CDR2 FQNEAQ (reference sequence). CDR3 protein: CASSLKGGQGWGYTF. CDR3 DNA: TGTGCCAGCAGCTTAAAAGGAGGGCAGGGATGGGGCTACACCTTC.

In this sample, this clone turned up once. V and J are TRBV12-3 or TRBV12-4 and TRBJ1-2, with 8 bases fitting TRBD1. The CDR3 has 12 residues. The V and J ends lost 5 bases and 7 bases, in that order; junction bases with no gene match: 3. The CDR3 DNA sequence: TGTGCCAGCAGTCCGGACAGGGCTGGCTACACCTTC. Its translation: CASSPDRAGYTF.

This rearrangement joins TRBV7-2 to TRBJ1-4, with TRBD1 as a possible D gene (6 bases). Per the germline V gene, CDR1 is SGHTA and CDR2 is FQGNSA. The V gene lost 5 bases and the J gene lost 8 bases, with 12 bases spanning the gap. The CDR3 length is 13 residues. CDR3 protein: CASSQGHWEKLFF. The CDR3 coding sequence is TGTGCCAGCAGCCAGGGGCATTGGGAAAAACTGTTTTTT.

The chain carries TRBV7-3 and TRBJ2-5; TRBD2 agrees at 14 bases. Trimming at V came to 4 bases and at J to 4 bases, leaving 5 bases not matched to a gene. The V gene's germline CDR1 is SGHTA and CDR2 FQGTGA. The CDR3 has 16 amino acids. CDR3 sequence reads: CASSSGLAGDGETQYF. CDR3 DNA: TGTGCCAGCAGCTCGGGACTAGCGGGAGATGGAGAGACCCAGTACTTC.

The V gene is TRBV5-1, the J gene TRBJ2-2; 9 bases line up with TRBD1. Germline V lookup: CDR1 SGHRS, CDR2 YFSETQ. CDR3 length: 15 residues. V lost 2 bases, J lost 4 bases, and 3 bases stayed unmatched. The CDR3, as DNA: TGCGCCAGCAGCTTCTGGGGACAGGGCACCGGGGAGCTGTTTTTT. Its translation: CASSFWGQGTGELFF.

The CDR3 region is CASSQRIRGETQYF. The CDR3 DNA reads as TGCGCCAGCAGCCAGCGAATCCGCGGGGAGACCCAGTACTTC. The gene calls are TRBV4-1 and TRBJ2-5, with D perhaps TRBD2 (5 bases). The CDR3 length is 14 residues. From germline, CDR1 is MGHRA and CDR2 YSYEKL. Trimming cost V 3 bases and J 5 bases, with 13 bases left between them.

The V call is TRBV18, the J call TRBJ2-1, with D maybe TRBD1 (6 bases). There are 15 residues in the CDR3. With 4 bases removed from V and 1 base from J, the gap between germline ends came to 11 bases. The germline CDR1 and CDR2 sequences are KGHSH and LQKENI. The CDR3 loop is CASSQKQGSYNEQFF. In nucleotides, the CDR3 is TGTGCCAGCTCACAAAAACAGGGATCCTACAATGAGCAGTTCTTC.

This clone was observed a few times. The chain links TRBV19 to TRBJ2-3; tentatively, D is TRBD2 (6 bases). Trimming shortened V by 10 bases and J by 0 bases, and 17 bases separated the two germline ends. This CDR3 comprises 15 residues. Per the germline V gene, CDR1 is LNHDA and CDR2 is SQIVND (reference sequence). This chain's CDR3 is CATATRLASTDTQYF. The DNA for the CDR3 is TGTGCCACCGCAACGCGGCTAGCGAGCACAGATACGCAGTATTTT. The variable domain in full, with the rest retrieved from reference TRBV19 and TRBJ2-3, is DGGITQSPKYLFRKEGQNVTLSCEQNLNHDAMYWYRQDPGQGLRLIYYSQIVNDFQKGDIAEGYSVSREKKESFPLTVTSAQKNPTAFYLCATATRLASTDTQYFGPGTRLTVL.

This rearrangement joins TRBV28 to TRBJ1-6; tentative D call: TRBD1 (6 bases). The CDR3 totals 15 residues. V was shortened by 10 bases and J by 5 bases, with 18 bases between the two germline ends. Germline CDR1 is MDHEN and CDR2 is SYDVKM. The chain's CDR3 is CATQGLGLNNSPLHF. Written as DNA, the CDR3 is TGTGCCACCCAGGGGTTAGGGTTAAATAATTCACCCCTCCACTTT.

This clone was seen a single time. V usage is TRBV23-1 and J usage is TRBJ1-5, with 9 positions matching TRBD1. TRBV23-1 is assigned to the ORF class and has an uncertain function. The CDR3 spans 19 residues. V shed 0 bases, J shed 2 bases, and the junction held 11 bases outside the gene matches. The CDR3: CASSQSPVQGAAGNQPQHF. CDR3 sequence (DNA): TGCGCCAGCAGTCAATCCCCAGTACAGGGGGCGGCCGGCAATCAGCCCCAGCATTTT.

The rearrangement links TRBV18 to TRBJ2-7; the D gene is possibly TRBD1 (5 bases). This CDR3 spans 14 amino acids. The germline CDR1 and CDR2 sequences are KGHSH and LQKENI. V lost 3 bases to trimming and J lost 2 bases, with 11 bases between them. The chain's CDR3 is CASSPTAPPYEQYF. CDR3 DNA: TGTGCCAGCTCACCGACAGCACCTCCCTACGAGCAGTACTTC.

V is TRBV5-5 and J is TRBJ2-2; 7 bases match TRBD1. V lost 0 bases, J lost 2 bases, and 4 bases stayed unmatched. Germline CDR1 is SGHKS and CDR2 is YYEKEE (reference sequence). The CDR3 is 16 amino acids. For the CDR3, the DNA is TGTGCCAGCAGCTTGGCGGGACAGAGAAACACCGGGGAGCTGTTTTTT. The encoded protein is CASSLAGQRNTGELFF. Full variable domain (rest looked up from reference TRBV5-5 and TRBJ2-2): DAGVTQSPTHLIKTRGQQVTLRCSPISGHKSVSWYQQVLGQGPQFIFQYYEKEERGRGNFPDRFSARQFPNYSSELNVNALLLGDSALYLCASSLAGQRNTGELFFGEGSRLTVL.

CDR3 protein: CASSQNQGSNQPQHF. The CDR3 DNA sequence: TGCGCCAGCAGCCAAAATCAGGGTAGCAATCAGCCCCAGCATTTT. The rearrangement uses TRBV4-3 and TRBJ1-5; a possible D gene is TRBD1 (5 bases). Germline loops: CDR1 LGHNA, CDR2 YSLEER. This CDR3 comprises 15 residues. The V end lost 2 bases, the J end lost 0 bases, and 8 bases lay between the germline ends.

This chain joins TRBV7-6 and TRBJ2-1, with D possibly matching TRBD2 (6 bases). Germline values: CDR1 SGHVS, CDR2 FNYEAQ. The CDR3 totals 15 residues. V was trimmed by 2 bases and J by 6 bases, leaving 14 bases between them. The CDR3 loop reads CASSLNSGVGNEQFF. CDR3 in DNA: TGTGCCAGCAGCTTAAATTCGGGGGTCGGCAATGAGCAGTTCTTC.

This clone turned up a few times. The CDR3 spells CATKQGEVTGELFF. CDR3 bases: TGTGCCACAAAACAGGGGGAGGTCACCGGGGAGCTGTTTTTT. V usage is TRBV19 and J usage is TRBJ2-2, with TRBD1 matching 8 bases. This CDR3 spans 14 amino acids. V shed 10 bases and J 4 bases; nucleotides not matched to a gene: 8. From germline, CDR1 is LNHDA and CDR2 SQIVND (reference sequence).

This chain uses TRBV18 with TRBJ1-2; the D is unclear. Germline CDR1 and CDR2: KGHSH and LQKENI. The CDR3 totals 13 residues. V was cut by 5 bases and J by 0 bases, with 7 bases left in between. The CDR3 protein is CASSAGSNYGYTF. CDR3 bases: TGTGCCAGCTCAGCGGGATCTAACTATGGCTACACCTTC.

The J gene is TRBJ2-7, the V gene TRBV3-1 (or the pseudogene TRBV3-2); no reliable D call. The V gene lost 0 bases and the J gene lost 2 bases, with 14 bases spanning the gap. This CDR3 has 16 residues. Germline-derived CDR1 and CDR2 are LGHDT and YNNKEL (reference sequence). The DNA for the CDR3 is TGTGCCAGCAGCCAAGATCGATCCCCGACTCCCTACGAGCAGTACTTC. Protein product: CASSQDRSPTPYEQYF.

In its sample, this clone was seen once. The CDR3 protein is CASSVTVHSGNTIYF. The CDR3 DNA is TGTGCCAGCAGCGTCACAGTACACTCTGGAAACACCATATATTTT. The rearrangement uses TRBV9 and TRBJ1-3; D remains ambiguous. CDR3 size: 15 residues. V gave up 2 bases and J gave up 0 bases, with 9 bases separating them. Germline CDR1 is SGDLS and CDR2 is YYNGEE.

The V and J genes are TRBV4-3 and TRBJ2-7; weak D call: TRBD1 (6 bases). V gave up 4 bases and J gave up 0 bases, with 16 bases separating them. This CDR3 has 16 residues. CDR1 is LGHNA, CDR2 YSLEER, per germline. The chain's CDR3 is CASSRGAGALSYEQYF. The DNA of the CDR3 is TGCGCCAGCAGCCGGGGCGCAGGGGCCCTCTCCTACGAGCAGTACTTC.

The CDR3: CAWSSGRHTDTQYF. The DNA of the CDR3 is TGTGCCTGGTCTAGCGGGAGACACACAGATACGCAGTATTTT. This chain connects TRBV30 to TRBJ2-3, with TRBD2 identical over 10 bases. The germline V gene has CDR1 GTSNPN and CDR2 SVGIG (reference sequence). The trim removed 5 bases at V and 2 bases at J, leaving 4 bases unmatched. CDR3 length: 14 residues.

With regard to this clone: The junction and the germline gene differ at one end; a read error may be behind it. The chain recombines TRBV4-2 with TRBJ2-6, with D possibly TRBD1 on 5 matching bases. From germline, CDR1 is LGHNA and CDR2 YNFKEQ. CDR3 length: 15 amino acids. The CDR3 loop is CASSQDSSGANVLTF. CDR3 nucleotides: TGTGCCAGCAGTCAAGACAGCTCTGGGGCCAACGTCCTGACTTTC.

This clone was seen a few times. V and J are TRBV7-7 and TRBJ2-7, with 8 bases that match TRBD1. V trimming: 1 base; J trimming: 5 bases; junction bases outside the gene matches: 7. CDR3 length equals 15 residues. Germline values: CDR1 SSHAT, CDR2 FNYEAQ (reference sequence). The CDR3 region has the DNA TGTGCCAGCAGCTTAGGGACAGGGATGCTGGACGAGCAGTACTTC. Its translation: CASSLGTGMLDEQYF.

The chain has TRBV7-2 and TRBJ1-5, with TRBD1 matching 8 bases. The CDR3 has 15 residues. The ends lost 7 bases at V and 2 bases at J; junction bases unmatched: 7. CDR1 is SGHTA, CDR2 FQGNSA, per germline. CDR3 residues: CASTLGQGRNQPQHF. CDR3 sequence (DNA): TGTGCCAGCACCCTTGGACAGGGACGCAATCAGCCCCAGCATTTT.

V and J are TRBV7-2 and TRBJ2-1, with D perhaps TRBD2 (5 bases). Germline CDR1 reads SGHTA; CDR2 reads FQGNSA. V lost 5 bases, J lost 3 bases, and 8 bases lay in between. CDR3 length: 13 residues. As DNA, the CDR3 is TGTGCCAGCAGCATCACTAGCTACAATGAGCAGTTCTTC. It yields the protein CASSITSYNEQFF.